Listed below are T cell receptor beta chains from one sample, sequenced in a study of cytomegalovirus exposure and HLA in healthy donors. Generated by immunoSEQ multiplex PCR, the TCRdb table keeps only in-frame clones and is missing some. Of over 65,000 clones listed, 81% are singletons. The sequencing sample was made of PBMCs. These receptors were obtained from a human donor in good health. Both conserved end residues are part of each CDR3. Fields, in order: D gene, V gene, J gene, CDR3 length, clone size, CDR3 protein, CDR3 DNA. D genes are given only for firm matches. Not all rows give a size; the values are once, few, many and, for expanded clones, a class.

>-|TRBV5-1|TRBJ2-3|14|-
CASSPLTATDTQYF
TGCGCCAGCAGCCCGCTGACAGCCACAGATACGCAGTATTTT
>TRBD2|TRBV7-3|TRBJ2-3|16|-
CASSSRLAGGTDTQYF
TGTGCCAGCAGCTCGCGACTAGCGGGGGGCACAGATACGCAGTATTTT
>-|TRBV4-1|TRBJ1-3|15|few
CASSQSYRAGNTIYF
TGCGCCAGCAGCCAAAGCTACCGGGCTGGAAACACCATATATTTT
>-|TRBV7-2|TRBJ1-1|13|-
CASSFTEDTEAFF
TGTGCCAGCAGCTTTACAGAAGACACTGAAGCTTTCTTT
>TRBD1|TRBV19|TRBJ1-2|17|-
CASSIQGTGAHNYGYTF
TGTGCCAGTAGTATCCAGGGGACAGGGGCCCATAACTATGGCTACACCTTC
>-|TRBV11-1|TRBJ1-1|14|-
CASSVRVSNTEAFF
TGTGCCAGCAGCGTCAGGGTATCGAACACTGAAGCTTTCTTT
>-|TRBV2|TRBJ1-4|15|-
CASRLGQTTNEKLFF
TGTGCCAGCCGCCTGGGACAAACAACGAATGAAAAACTGTTTTTT
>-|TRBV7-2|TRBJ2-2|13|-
CASSFPTSGELFF
TGTGCCAGCAGCTTCCCGACTTCGGGGGAGCTGTTTTTT
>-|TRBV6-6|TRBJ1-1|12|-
CASVRGNTEAFF
TGTGCCAGCGTCCGGGGGAACACTGAAGCTTTCTTT
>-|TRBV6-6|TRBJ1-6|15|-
CASSSTGSYNSPLHF
TGTGCCAGCAGTAGTACAGGGTCCTATAATTCACCCCTCCACTTT
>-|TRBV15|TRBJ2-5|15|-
CATSRNGLKGETQYF
TGTGCCACCAGCAGGAACGGACTCAAGGGAGAGACCCAGTACTTC
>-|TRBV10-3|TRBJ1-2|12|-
CAISDEVYGYTF
TGTGCCATCAGTGACGAGGTTTATGGCTACACCTTC
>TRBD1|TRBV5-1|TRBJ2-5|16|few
CASSARQGAPEETQYF
TGCGCCAGCAGCGCTCGACAGGGGGCGCCTGAAGAGACCCAGTACTTC
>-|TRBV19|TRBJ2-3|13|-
CASRALGTDTQYF
TGTGCCAGTAGGGCACTAGGCACAGATACGCAGTATTTT
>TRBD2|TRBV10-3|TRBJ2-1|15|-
CAISATSGGYNEQFF
TGTGCCATCAGTGCGACTAGCGGGGGGTACAATGAGCAGTTCTTC
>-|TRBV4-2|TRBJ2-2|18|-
CASSQGVVGDTSTGELFF
TGTGCCAGCAGCCAAGGTGTAGTAGGGGACACGAGCACCGGGGAGCTGTTTTTT
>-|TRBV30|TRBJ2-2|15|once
CAWSVLTGGAGELFF
TGTGCCTGGAGTGTACTAACTGGAGGAGCCGGGGAGCTGTTTTTT
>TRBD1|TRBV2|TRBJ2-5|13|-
CASSWGQGETQYF
TGTGCCAGCAGTTGGGGACAGGGGGAGACCCAGTACTTC
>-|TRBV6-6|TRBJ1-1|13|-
CASSPTGNTEAFF
TGTGCCAGCAGTCCTACAGGGAACACTGAAGCTTTCTTT
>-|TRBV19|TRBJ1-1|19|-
CASTPTFMGPRGGNTEAFF
TGTGCCAGTACCCCCACCTTTATGGGTCCAAGGGGGGGGAACACTGAAGCTTTCTTT
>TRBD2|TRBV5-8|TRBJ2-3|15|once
CASSSASGVTDTQYF
TGTGCCAGCAGCTCGGCTAGCGGGGTCACAGATACGCAGTATTTT
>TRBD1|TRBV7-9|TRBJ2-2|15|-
CASSQDRGNTGELFF
TGTGCCAGCAGTCAGGACAGGGGAAACACCGGGGAGCTGTTTTTT
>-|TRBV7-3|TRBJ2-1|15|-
CASSPYGGPYNEQFF
TGTGCCAGCAGCCCATACGGGGGGCCTTACAATGAGCAGTTCTTC
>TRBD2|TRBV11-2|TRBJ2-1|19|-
CASSLDTPRASGRYNEQFF
TGTGCCAGCAGCTTAGATACCCCTCGGGCTAGCGGTCGCTACAATGAGCAGTTCTTC
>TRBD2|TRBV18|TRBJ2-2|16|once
CASSSPLAGVTGELFF
TGTGCCAGCTCATCCCCTCTAGCGGGGGTCACCGGGGAGCTGTTTTTT
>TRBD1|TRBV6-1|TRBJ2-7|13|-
CASSTDRGREQYF
TGTGCCAGCAGTACGGACAGGGGGAGGGAGCAGTACTTC
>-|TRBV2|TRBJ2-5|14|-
CASSDRVIQETQYF
TGTGCCAGCAGTGACAGGGTTATCCAAGAGACCCAGTACTTC
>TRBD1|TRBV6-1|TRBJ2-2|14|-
CASNPTGAAGELFF
TGTGCCAGCAACCCGACAGGGGCGGCCGGGGAGCTGTTTTTT
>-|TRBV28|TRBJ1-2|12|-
CASSLALYGYTF
TGTGCCAGCAGTTTGGCCCTCTATGGCTACACCTTC
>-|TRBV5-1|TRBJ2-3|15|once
CASRVPETSTDTQYF
TGCGCCAGCAGGGTCCCCGAAACTAGCACAGATACGCAGTATTTT
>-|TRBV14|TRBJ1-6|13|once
CASRRTDNSPLHF
TGTGCCAGCAGACGGACAGATAATTCACCCCTCCACTTT
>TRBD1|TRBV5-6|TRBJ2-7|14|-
CASSRGQGPYEQYF
TGTGCCAGCAGCCGGGGACAGGGTCCCTACGAGCAGTACTTC
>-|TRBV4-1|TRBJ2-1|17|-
CAGSQVRAGNSYNEQFF
TGCGCCGGCAGCCAAGTACGGGCAGGGAATTCCTACAATGAGCAGTTCTTC